This is a list of T cell receptor beta chains from one sample in a study of T cells in tumors after PD-1 blockade. Data came from immunoSEQ multiplex PCR; TCRdb stores just in-frame clones and leaves some out. The sample contains around 3,000 clones, around two thirds of which appear only once. The sample in question was tumor tissue, obtained after anti-PD-1 treatment. The receptors shown here come from a human donor with basal cell carcinoma. The CDR3 runs from the conserved cysteine through the conserved F or W. A D gene is named only where the DNA matches it firmly. Only part of the rows carry a size: once, few, many, or a class if the clone is expanded.

>TRBV9|-|TRBJ2-7|TRBD1
TGTGCCAGCAGCGTAGGGGACAGGGGCCCCTTCGAGCAGTACTTC
CASSVGDRGPFEQYF
>TRBV6-6|-|TRBJ1-1|TRBD1
TGTGCCAGCAGTTCCACGGAACAGGGGGTGAACACTGAAGCTTTCTTT
CASSSTEQGVNTEAFF
>TRBV5-1|-|TRBJ2-2|TRBD2
TGCGCCAGCAGCTCAGGTGGGGGGGCGAACACCGGGGAGCTGTTTTTT
CASSSGGGANTGELFF
>TRBV18|-|TRBJ1-1|-
TGTGCCAGCTCACCCCCTTCCGGGAGGACTGAAGCTTTCTTT
CASSPPSGRTEAFF
>TRBV19|-|TRBJ1-1|-
TGTGCCAGTAGTGTTAGGGGTACTGAAGCTTTCTTT
CASSVRGTEAFF
>TRBV3-1/TRBV3-2|-|TRBJ2-7|-
TGTGCCAGCAGCCGGCACTCCTCCTACGAGCAGTACTTC
CASSRHSSYEQYF
>TRBV10-2|-|TRBJ2-7|-
TGCGCCAGCAGTGTGAGCTACGAGCAGTACTTC
CASSVSYEQYF
>TRBV27|-|TRBJ2-3|-
TGTGCCAGCAGTTTATCGGGACACAGCACAGATACGCAGTATTTT
CASSLSGHSTDTQYF
>TRBV10-3|-|TRBJ1-6|-
TGTGCCATCAGTGAGAGTACGACGGGTTCACCCCTCCACTTT
CAISESTTGSPLHF
>TRBV5-1|-|TRBJ2-1|TRBD2
TGCGCCCGCAGCTTGAATATCGGGGGGCGGGGGGCCCAAAATGAGCAGTTCTTC
CARSLNIGGRGAQNEQFF
>TRBV5-6|-|TRBJ2-2|-
TGTGCCAGCACCCTGAGCTCGGCATTCGACACCGGGGAGCTGTTTTTT
CASTLSSAFDTGELFF
>TRBV5-1|-|TRBJ2-2|-
TGCGCCAGCAGCTTGTTAAACCACGGGGAGCTGTTTTTT
CASSLLNHGELFF
>TRBV5-5|-|TRBJ2-6|TRBD2
TGTGCCAGCAGCTTGGAAGGTGGGGGGGCTGGGGCCAACGTCCTGACTTTC
CASSLEGGGAGANVLTF
>TRBV19|-|TRBJ1-2|-
TGTGCCAGTAGTATAAGTACGGGCAGAGTAACTAACTATGGCTACACCTTC
CASSISTGRVTNYGYTF
>TRBV5-5|-|TRBJ2-7|-
TGTGCCAGCAGCTTGCGTCAGGGTCTCGTTCACGAGCAGTACTTC
CASSLRQGLVHEQYF
>TRBV3-1/TRBV3-2|-|TRBJ2-2|-
TGTGCCAGCAGCCAAGATATAGGGGAGGAGCTGTTTTTT
CASSQDIGEELFF
>TRBV5-1|-|TRBJ1-4|-
TGCGCCAGCAGCCCTCAGGGGATTGAAAAACTGTTTTTT
CASSPQGIEKLFF
>TRBV7-8|-|TRBJ2-1|TRBD2
TGTGCCAGCAGCGAACTAGCCCCGGGACTAGCGGTCCACTATGAGCAGTTCTTC
CASSELAPGLAVHYEQFF
>TRBV18|few|TRBJ1-1|-
TGTGCCAGCTCGCGGACAGTGAACACTGAAGCTTTCTTT
CASSRTVNTEAFF
>TRBV5-4|-|TRBJ2-4|TRBD1
TGTGCCAGCAGCCTTGGACAGGACCGCCTCAAAAACATTCAGTACTTC
CASSLGQDRLKNIQYF
>TRBV4-1|once|TRBJ2-1|TRBD1
TGCGCCAGCAGCCAAGCGGAGGACAGGGAGTACAATGAGCAGTTCTTC
CASSQAEDREYNEQFF
>TRBV5-6|-|TRBJ2-3|-
TGTGCCAGCAGCTTGGTAGATTTGGGCCCAGATACGCAGTATTTT
CASSLVDLGPDTQYF
>TRBV2|-|TRBJ2-7|-
TGTGCCAGCAGTGAAGGGGTCAATTCGCAGCAGTACTTC
CASSEGVNSQQYF
>TRBV29-1|-|TRBJ2-7|TRBD1
TGCAGCGTCGCCGGGACAGGGAATACAGCCGTACACTCCTACGAGCAGTACTTC
CSVAGTGNTAVHSYEQYF
>TRBV30|few|TRBJ2-6|-
TGTGCCTGGAGTGTACGTAGGGGGGCGGCTGGGGCCAACGTCCTGACTTTC
CAWSVRRGAAGANVLTF
>TRBV19|-|TRBJ2-5|TRBD2
TGTGCCAGTAGTATAGTTCCCGGACTAGCAGGGCGGGAGACCCAGTACTTC
CASSIVPGLAGRETQYF